The source of this TCR beta chain is a study of beta chain features in type 1 diabetes. Study information: On cell yields, gender and age, patients and healthy donors were similar.

Study results and caveats: Type 1 diabetes patients showed a moderate but significant shortening of TCRB CDR3s in all four CD4+ subsets.

This clone was seen only a few times. Antigen: not known. Sequenced material consisted of expressed TCRB transcripts (all of the isolated RNA was reverse transcribed). The assay was immunoSEQ multiplex PCR, and TCRdb's table has in-frame clones only and misses some. Here the sample spans hundreds of thousands of clones, around 9.9% being singletons. Germline V gives CDR1 ENHRY, CDR2 SYGVKD. The CDR3 is 15 amino acids. The ends lost 2 bases at V and 5 bases at J; junction bases unmatched: 4. The rearrangement joins TRBV10-3 to TRBJ2-3, with TRBD2 identical over 10 bases. The sequenced material came from naive CD4+ T cells from blood. The source is a man aged 30 to 45 with type 1 diabetes. The chain's CDR3 is CAISESGGAGDTQYF. CDR3 nucleotide sequence: TGTGCCATCAGTGAGAGCGGGGGGGCTGGAGATACGCAGTATTTT.